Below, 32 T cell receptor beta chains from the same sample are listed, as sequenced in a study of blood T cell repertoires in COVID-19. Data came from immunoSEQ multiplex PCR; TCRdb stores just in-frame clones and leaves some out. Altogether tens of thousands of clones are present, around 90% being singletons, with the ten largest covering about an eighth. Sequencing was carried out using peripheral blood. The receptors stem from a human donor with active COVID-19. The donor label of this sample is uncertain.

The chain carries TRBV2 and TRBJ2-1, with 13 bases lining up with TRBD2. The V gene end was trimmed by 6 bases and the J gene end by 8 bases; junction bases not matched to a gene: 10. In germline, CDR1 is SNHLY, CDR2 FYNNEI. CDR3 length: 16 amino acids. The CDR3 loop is CASRSGLAGVRHEQFF. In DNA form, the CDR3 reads TGTGCCAGCAGGTCCGGACTAGCGGGAGTTCGGCATGAGCAGTTCTTC.

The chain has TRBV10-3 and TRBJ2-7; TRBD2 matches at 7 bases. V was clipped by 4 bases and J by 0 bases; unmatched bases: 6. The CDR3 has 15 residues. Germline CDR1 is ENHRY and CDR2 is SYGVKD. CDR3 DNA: TGTGCCATCAGTGCTCGGGGCGGGAGCTCCTACGAGCAGTACTTC. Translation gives CAISARGGSSYEQYF.

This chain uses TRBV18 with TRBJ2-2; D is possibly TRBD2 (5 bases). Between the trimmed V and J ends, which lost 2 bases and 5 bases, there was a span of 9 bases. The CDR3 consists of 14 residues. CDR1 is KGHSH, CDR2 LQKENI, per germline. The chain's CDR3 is CASSPGEWTGELFF. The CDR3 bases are TGTGCCAGCTCACCAGGGGAGTGGACCGGGGAGCTGTTTTTT.

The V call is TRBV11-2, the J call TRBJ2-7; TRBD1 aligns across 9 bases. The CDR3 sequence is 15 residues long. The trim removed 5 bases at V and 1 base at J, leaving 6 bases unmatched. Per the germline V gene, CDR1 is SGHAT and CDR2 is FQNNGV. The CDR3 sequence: CASSPGTGKSYEQYF. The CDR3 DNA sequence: TGTGCCAGCAGCCCCGGGACAGGGAAATCCTACGAGCAGTACTTC. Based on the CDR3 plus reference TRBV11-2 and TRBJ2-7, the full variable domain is EAGVAQSPRYKIIEKRQSVAFWCNPISGHATLYWYQQILGQGPKLLIQFQNNGVVDDSQLPKDRFSAERLKGVDSTLKIQPAKLEDSAVYLCASSPGTGKSYEQYFGPGTRLTVT.

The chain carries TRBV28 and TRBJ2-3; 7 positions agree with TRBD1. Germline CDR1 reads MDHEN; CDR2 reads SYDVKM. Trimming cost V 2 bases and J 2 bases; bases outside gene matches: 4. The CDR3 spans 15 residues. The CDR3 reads CASSLRQGHTDTQYF. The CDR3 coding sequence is TGTGCCAGCAGTTTACGACAGGGACACACAGATACGCAGTATTTT.

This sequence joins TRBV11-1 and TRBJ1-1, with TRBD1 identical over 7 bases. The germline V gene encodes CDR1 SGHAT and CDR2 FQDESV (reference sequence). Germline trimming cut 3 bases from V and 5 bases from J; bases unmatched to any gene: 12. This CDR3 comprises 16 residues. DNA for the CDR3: TGTGCCAGCAGCTTCCCAAGTACAGGGGAAGTAACTGAAGCTTTCTTT. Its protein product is CASSFPSTGEVTEAFF.

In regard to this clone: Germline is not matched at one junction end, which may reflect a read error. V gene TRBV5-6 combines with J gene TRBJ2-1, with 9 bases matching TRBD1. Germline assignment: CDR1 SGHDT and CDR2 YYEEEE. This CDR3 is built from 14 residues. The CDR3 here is CASSTGTGYTEQFF. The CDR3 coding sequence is TGTGCCAGCAGCACCGGGACAGGGTACACTGAGCAGTTCTTC.

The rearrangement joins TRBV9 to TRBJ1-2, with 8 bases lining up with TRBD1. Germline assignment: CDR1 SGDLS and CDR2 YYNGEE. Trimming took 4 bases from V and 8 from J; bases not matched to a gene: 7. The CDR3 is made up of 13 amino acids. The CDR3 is CASSTGQGGGYTF. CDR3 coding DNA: TGTGCCAGCAGCACCGGACAGGGAGGCGGCTACACCTTC.

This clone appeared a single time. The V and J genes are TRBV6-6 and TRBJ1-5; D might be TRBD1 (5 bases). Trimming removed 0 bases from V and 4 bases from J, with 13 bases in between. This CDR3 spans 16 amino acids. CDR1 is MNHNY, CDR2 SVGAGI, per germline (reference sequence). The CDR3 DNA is TGTGCCAGCAGTTACTCGCTTGGGGGGATAAATCAGCCCCAGCATTTT. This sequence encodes CASSYSLGGINQPQHF.

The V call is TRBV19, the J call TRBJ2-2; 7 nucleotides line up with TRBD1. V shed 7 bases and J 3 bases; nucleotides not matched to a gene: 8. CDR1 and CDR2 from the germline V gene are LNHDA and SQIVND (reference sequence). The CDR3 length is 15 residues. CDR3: CASIAGTAHTGELFF. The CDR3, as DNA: TGTGCCAGTATTGCCGGGACAGCTCACACCGGGGAGCTGTTTTTT.

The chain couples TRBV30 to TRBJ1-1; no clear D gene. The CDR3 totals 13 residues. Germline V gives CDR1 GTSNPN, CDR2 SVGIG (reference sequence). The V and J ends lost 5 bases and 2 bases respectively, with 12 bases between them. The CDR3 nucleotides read TGTGCCTGGGAGGAAGGGAGAAACACTGAAGCTTTCTTT. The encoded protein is CAWEEGRNTEAFF.

Here the CDR3 DNA reads TGTGCCACCAGCCTCAACAGGGATACGGGCAATCAGCCCCAGCATTTT. Translation: CATSLNRDTGNQPQHF. The chain employs TRBV15 and TRBJ1-5; D might be TRBD1 (6 bases). V was shortened by 5 bases and J by 2 bases, with 16 bases between the two germline ends. Germline assignment: CDR1 LNHNV and CDR2 YYDKDF (reference sequence). The CDR3 extends over 16 amino acids.

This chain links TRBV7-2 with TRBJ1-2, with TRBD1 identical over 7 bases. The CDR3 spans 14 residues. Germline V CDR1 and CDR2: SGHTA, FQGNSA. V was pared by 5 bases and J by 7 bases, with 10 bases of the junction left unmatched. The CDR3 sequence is CASSTGGGRGGYTF. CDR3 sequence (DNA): TGTGCCAGCAGCACGGGAGGGGGCCGTGGTGGCTACACCTTC.

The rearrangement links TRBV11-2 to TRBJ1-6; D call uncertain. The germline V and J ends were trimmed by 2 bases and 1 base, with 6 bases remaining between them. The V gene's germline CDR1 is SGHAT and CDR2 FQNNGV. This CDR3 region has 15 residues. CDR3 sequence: CASSLRGSYNSPLHF. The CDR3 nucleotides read TGTGCCAGCAGCTTACGGGGATCCTATAATTCACCCCTCCACTTT.

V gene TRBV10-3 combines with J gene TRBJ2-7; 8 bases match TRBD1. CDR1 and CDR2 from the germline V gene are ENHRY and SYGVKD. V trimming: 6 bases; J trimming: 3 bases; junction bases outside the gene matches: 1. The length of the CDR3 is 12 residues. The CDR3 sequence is CAISGQGYEQYV. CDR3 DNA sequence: TGTGCCATCAGCGGACAGGGCTACGAGCAGTACGTC.

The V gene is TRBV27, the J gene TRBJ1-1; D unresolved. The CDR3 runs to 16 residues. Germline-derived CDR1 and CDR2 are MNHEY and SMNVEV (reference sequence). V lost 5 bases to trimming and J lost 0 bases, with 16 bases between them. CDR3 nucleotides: TGTGCCAGCAGTCCCTACAGCACACGCATGAACACTGAAGCTTTCTTT. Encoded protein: CASSPYSTRMNTEAFF.

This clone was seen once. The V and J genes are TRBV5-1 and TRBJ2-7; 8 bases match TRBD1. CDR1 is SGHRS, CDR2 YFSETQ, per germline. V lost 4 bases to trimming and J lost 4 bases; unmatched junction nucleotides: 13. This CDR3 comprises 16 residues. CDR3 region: CASSEGQDPSFYEQYF. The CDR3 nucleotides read TGCGCCAGCAGCGAGGGACAGGACCCCTCCTTTTACGAGCAGTACTTC.

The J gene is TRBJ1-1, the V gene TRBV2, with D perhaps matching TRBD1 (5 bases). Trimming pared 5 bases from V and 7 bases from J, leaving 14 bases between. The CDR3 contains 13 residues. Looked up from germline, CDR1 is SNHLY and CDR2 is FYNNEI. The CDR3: CASSLTGDLEAFF. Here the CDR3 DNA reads TGTGCCAGCAGTCTCACAGGAGATCTTGAAGCTTTCTTT.

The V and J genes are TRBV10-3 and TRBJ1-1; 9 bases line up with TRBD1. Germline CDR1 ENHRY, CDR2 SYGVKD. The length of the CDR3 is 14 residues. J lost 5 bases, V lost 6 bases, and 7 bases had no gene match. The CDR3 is CAIRKTGGVTEAFF. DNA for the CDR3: TGTGCCATCAGAAAGACAGGGGGTGTGACTGAAGCTTTCTTT.

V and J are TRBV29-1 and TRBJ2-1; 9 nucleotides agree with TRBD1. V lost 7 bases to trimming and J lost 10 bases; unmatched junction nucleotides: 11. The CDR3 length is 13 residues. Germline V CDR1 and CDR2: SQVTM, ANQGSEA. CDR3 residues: CSAWDRERSEQFF. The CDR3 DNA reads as TGCAGCGCCTGGGACAGGGAGAGGAGCGAGCAGTTCTTC.

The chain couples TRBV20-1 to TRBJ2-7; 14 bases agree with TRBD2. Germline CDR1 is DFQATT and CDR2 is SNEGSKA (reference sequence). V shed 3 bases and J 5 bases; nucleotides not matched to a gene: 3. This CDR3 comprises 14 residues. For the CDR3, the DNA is TGCAGTGCTAGTAAGGGACTAGCGGGAGACGAGCAGTACTTC. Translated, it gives CSASKGLAGDEQYF.

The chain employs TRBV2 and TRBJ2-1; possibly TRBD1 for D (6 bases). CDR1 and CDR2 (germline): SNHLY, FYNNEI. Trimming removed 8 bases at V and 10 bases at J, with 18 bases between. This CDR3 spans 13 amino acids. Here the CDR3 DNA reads TGTGCCAGCTACACCGGGACACCCTACGAGCAGTTCTTC. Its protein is CASYTGTPYEQFF.

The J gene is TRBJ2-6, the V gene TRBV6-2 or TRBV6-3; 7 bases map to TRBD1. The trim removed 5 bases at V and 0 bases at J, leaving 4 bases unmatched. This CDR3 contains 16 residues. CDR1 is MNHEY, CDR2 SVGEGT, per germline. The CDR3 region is CASSTGQSSGANVLTF. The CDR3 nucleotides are TGTGCCAGCAGTACGGGACAGAGCTCTGGGGCCAACGTCCTGACTTTC.

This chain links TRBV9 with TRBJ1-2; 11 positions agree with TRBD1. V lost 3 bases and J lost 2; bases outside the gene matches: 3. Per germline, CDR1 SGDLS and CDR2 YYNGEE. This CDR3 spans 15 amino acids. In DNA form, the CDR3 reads TGTGCCAGCAGCGACCGGGACAGGGGGAACTATGGCTACACCTTC. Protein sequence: CASSDRDRGNYGYTF. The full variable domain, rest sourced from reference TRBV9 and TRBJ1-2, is DSGVTQTPKHLITATGQRVTLRCSPRSGDLSVYWYQQSLDQGLQFLIQYYNGEERAKGNILERFSAQQFPDLHSELNLSSLELGDSALYFCASSDRDRGNYGYTFGSGTRLTVV.

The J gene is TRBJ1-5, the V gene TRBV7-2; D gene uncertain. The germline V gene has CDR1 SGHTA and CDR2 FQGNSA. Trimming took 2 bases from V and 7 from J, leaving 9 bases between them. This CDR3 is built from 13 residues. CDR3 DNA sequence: TGTGCCAGCAGCTTATCAAGCGCCCAGCCCCAGCATTTT. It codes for CASSLSSAQPQHF.

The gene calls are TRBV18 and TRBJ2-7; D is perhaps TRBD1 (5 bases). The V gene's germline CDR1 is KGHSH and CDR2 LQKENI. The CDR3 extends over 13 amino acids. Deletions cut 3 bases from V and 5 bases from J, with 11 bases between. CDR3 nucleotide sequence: TGTGCCAGCTCACCCAGTCAGGGCCACGAGCAGTACTTC. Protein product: CASSPSQGHEQYF.

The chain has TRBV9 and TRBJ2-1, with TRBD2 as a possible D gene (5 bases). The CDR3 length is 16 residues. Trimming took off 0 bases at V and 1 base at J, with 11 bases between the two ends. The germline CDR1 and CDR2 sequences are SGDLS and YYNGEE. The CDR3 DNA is TGTGCCAGCAGCGTAGTAGGGAGCGCATCCTACAATGAGCAGTTCTTC. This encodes CASSVVGSASYNEQFF.

CDR3 sequence: CASSLSYAAPRPEAFF. CDR3 nucleotides: TGCGCCAGCAGCCTATCCTACGCCGCGCCCCGCCCTGAAGCTTTCTTT. The V call is TRBV5-1, the J call TRBJ1-1; no clear D gene. The CDR3 covers 16 residues. Trimming shortened V by 4 bases and J by 6 bases, and 22 bases separated the two germline ends. Per germline, CDR1 SGHRS and CDR2 YFSETQ.

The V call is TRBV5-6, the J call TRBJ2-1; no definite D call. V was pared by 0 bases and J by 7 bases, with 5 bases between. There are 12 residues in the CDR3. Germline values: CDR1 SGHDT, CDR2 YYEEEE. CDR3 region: CASSLVSNEQFF. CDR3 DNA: TGTGCCAGCAGCTTGGTTTCGAATGAGCAGTTCTTC.

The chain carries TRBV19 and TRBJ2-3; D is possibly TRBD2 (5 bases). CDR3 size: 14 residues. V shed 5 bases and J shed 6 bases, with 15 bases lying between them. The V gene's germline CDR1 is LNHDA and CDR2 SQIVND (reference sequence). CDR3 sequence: CASSADRRLDTQYF. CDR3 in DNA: TGTGCCAGTAGTGCCGATCGGAGGTTGGATACGCAGTATTTT.

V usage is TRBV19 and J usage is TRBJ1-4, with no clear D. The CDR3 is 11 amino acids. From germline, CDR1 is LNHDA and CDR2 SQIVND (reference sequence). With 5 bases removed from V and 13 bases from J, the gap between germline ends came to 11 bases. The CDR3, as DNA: TGTGCCAGTAGTGGGTCTCGCGGACTGTTTTTT. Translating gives CASSGSRGLFF.

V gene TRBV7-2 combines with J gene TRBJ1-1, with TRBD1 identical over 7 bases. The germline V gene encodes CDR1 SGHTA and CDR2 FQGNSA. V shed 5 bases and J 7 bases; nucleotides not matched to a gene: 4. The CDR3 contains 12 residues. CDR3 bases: TGTGCCAGCAGCCCAGGGGGTGGTGAAGCTTTCTTT. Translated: CASSPGGGEAFF. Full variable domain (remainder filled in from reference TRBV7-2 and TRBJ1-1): GAGVSQSPSNKVTEKGKDVELRCDPISGHTALYWYRQSLGQGLEFLIYFQGNSAPDKSGLPSDRFSAERTGGSVSTLTIQRTQQEDSAVYLCASSPGGGEAFFGQGTRLTVV.